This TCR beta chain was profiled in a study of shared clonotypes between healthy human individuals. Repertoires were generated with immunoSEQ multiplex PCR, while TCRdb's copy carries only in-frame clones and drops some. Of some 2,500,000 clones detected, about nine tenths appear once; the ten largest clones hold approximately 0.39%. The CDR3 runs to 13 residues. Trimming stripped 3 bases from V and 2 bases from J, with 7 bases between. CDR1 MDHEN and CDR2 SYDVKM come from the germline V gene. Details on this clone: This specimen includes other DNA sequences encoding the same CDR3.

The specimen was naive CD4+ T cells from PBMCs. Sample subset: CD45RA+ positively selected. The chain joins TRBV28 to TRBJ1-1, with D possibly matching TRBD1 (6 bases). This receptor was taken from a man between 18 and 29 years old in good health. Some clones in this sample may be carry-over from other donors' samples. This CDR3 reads CASSFRGNTEAFF. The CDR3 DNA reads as TGTGCCAGCAGTTTCAGGGGAAACACTGAAGCTTTCTTT.